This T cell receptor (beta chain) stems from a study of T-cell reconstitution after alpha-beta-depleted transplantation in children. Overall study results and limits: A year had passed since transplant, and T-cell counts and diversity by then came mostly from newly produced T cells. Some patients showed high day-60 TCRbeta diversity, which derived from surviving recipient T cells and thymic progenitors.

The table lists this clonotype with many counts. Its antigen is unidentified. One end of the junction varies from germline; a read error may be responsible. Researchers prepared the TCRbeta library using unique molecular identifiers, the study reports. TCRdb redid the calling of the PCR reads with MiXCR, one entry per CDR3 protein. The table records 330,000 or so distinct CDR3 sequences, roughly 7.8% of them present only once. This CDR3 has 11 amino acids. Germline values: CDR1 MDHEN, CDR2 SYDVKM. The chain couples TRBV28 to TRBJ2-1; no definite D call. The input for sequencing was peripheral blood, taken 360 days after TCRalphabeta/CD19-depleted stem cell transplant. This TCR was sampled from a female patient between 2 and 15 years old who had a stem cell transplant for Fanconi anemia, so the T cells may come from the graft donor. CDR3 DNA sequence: TGCGTTTGTGGCTCCTACAATGAGCAGTTCTTC. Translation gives CVCGSYNEQFF.